Each of the 23 T cell receptor beta chains below was sequenced from the same sample in a study of cytomegalovirus exposure and HLA in healthy donors. PCR used 60 Vbeta primers and 13 Jbeta primers. Clones were read by immunoSEQ multiplex PCR, and TCRdb kept only the in-frame ones, dropping some. Among approximately 100,000 clones listed, roughly three quarters were seen once. Sequenced material: PBMCs. The origin of the receptors is a woman in her forties in good health and CMV-seronegative.

This chain links TRBV7-8 with TRBJ1-2; 9 nucleotides align to TRBD1. CDR3 length: 14 residues. The ends lost 5 bases at V and 8 bases at J; junction bases unmatched: 9. CDR1 SGHVS and CDR2 FQNEAQ come from the germline V gene. CDR3 sequence: CASSNPRDREGYTF. CDR3 bases: TGTGCCAGCAGCAACCCCCGGGACAGGGAAGGCTACACCTTC.

The J gene is TRBJ1-1, the V gene TRBV29-1; possible D gene TRBD1, 5 bases. With 7 bases removed from V and 1 base from J, the gap between germline ends came to 16 bases. CDR1 and CDR2 from the germline V gene are SQVTM and ANQGSEA. This CDR3 comprises 14 residues. The CDR3 loop reads CSARFTTGNTEAFF. In DNA form, the CDR3 reads TGCAGCGCCCGTTTTACTACAGGGAACACTGAAGCTTTCTTT. The variable domain in full, completed from reference TRBV29-1 and TRBJ1-1, reads SAVISQKPSRDICQRGTSLTIQCQVDSQVTMMFWYRQQPGQSLTLIATANQGSEATYESGFVIDKFPISRPNLTFSTLTVSNMSPEDSSIYLCSARFTTGNTEAFFGQGTRLTVV.

This chain uses TRBV6-5 with TRBJ2-2; 8 nucleotides line up with TRBD1. J lost 5 bases, V lost 2 bases, and 7 bases had no gene match. The CDR3 runs 16 residues. CDR1 and CDR2 (germline): MNHEY, SVGAGI. The CDR3 sequence is CASSYGARGRTGELFF. CDR3 bases: TGTGCCAGCAGTTACGGGGCCAGGGGGCGGACCGGGGAGCTGTTTTTT.

Comment on this clone: The missing conserved phenylalanine or tryptophan at the end of this CDR3 makes a read error likely. V gene TRBV10-3 combines with J gene TRBJ2-3; D may be TRBD2 (5 bases). V was shortened by 11 bases and J by 0 bases, with 12 bases between the two germline ends. Germline V gene lookup returns CDR1 ENHRY and CDR2 SYGVKD. The CDR3 has 13 amino acids. The CDR3: CAVQDSSTDTQYV. For the CDR3, the DNA is TGTGCCGTTCAGGACTCTAGCACAGATACGCAGTATGTT.

The chain carries TRBV4-2 and TRBJ2-5; D gene ambiguous. There are 14 residues in the CDR3. The germline gives CDR1 LGHNA, CDR2 YNFKEQ. Trimming left V 1 base short and J 5 bases short, with 11 bases between. As DNA, the CDR3 is TGTGCCAGCAGCCAAGGTTCTCCCCCGGAGACCCAGTACTTC. It is translated as CASSQGSPPETQYF.

This clone has more than one count but fewer than ten. The chain carries TRBV29-1 and TRBJ1-2, with 7 nucleotides matching TRBD1. Germline CDR1 reads SQVTM; CDR2 reads ANQGSEA. With V trimmed by 4 bases and J by 4 bases, 9 bases remained unmatched. The CDR3 loop spans 14 amino acids. This chain's CDR3 is CSVGSDRRSYGYTF. CDR3 bases: TGCAGCGTTGGATCGGACAGGAGATCCTATGGCTACACCTTC.

The count of this clone is one. J is TRBJ2-1 and V is TRBV7-9; TRBD2 matches 15 bases. J was trimmed by 4 bases and V by 4 bases; bases with no gene match: 8. CDR1 and CDR2 (germline): SEHNR, FQNEAQ (reference sequence). The CDR3 has 18 residues. The DNA for the CDR3 is TGTGCCAGCAGCTCTAGGACTAGCGGGGGGGCTAGTTACAATGAGCAGTTCTTC. It encodes CASSSRTSGGASYNEQFF.

The gene calls are TRBV6-5 and TRBJ1-2; D gene unclear. Germline V lookup: CDR1 MNHEY, CDR2 SVGAGI. V dropped 7 bases and J dropped 3 bases, with 15 bases sitting between them. This CDR3 comprises 14 residues. CDR3 residues: CASNRGFGDYGYTF. The CDR3 DNA is TGTGCCAGCAATCGGGGTTTTGGGGACTATGGCTACACCTTC.

This clone has just a few counts. The chain uses TRBV14 and TRBJ2-1, with TRBD2 identical over 8 bases. The CDR3 runs to 13 residues. V trimming: 4 bases; J trimming: 8 bases; junction bases outside the gene matches: 4. The germline CDR1 and CDR2 sequences are SGHDN and FVKESK. The CDR3 region is CASSRGLDDEQFF. In nucleotides, the CDR3 is TGTGCCAGCAGCCGGGGACTAGACGATGAGCAGTTCTTC.

The rearrangement links TRBV27 to TRBJ1-5, with TRBD1 as a possible D gene (6 bases). The length of the CDR3 is 17 residues. Germline V lookup: CDR1 MNHEY, CDR2 SMNVEV (reference sequence). Trimming stripped 2 bases from V and 7 bases from J, with 21 bases between. In nucleotides, the CDR3 is TGTGCCAGCAGTTTAGGGGGCGGCCCTTGGATAGGACAGCCCCAGCATTTT. Protein sequence: CASSLGGGPWIGQPQHF.

This chain connects TRBV11-2 to TRBJ1-2; D remains unclear. This CDR3 comprises 15 residues. The ends were cut back, 0 bases at V and 5 bases at J, with 13 bases in the middle. Germline lookup yields CDR1 SGHAT and CDR2 FQNNGV. The CDR3 region is CASSLEGGWLYGYTF. CDR3 DNA sequence: TGTGCCAGCAGCTTAGAGGGCGGGTGGTTGTATGGCTACACCTTC. Using reference TRBV11-2 and TRBJ1-2 for the parts outside the CDR3, the full variable domain is EAGVAQSPRYKIIEKRQSVAFWCNPISGHATLYWYQQILGQGPKLLIQFQNNGVVDDSQLPKDRFSAERLKGVDSTLKIQPAKLEDSAVYLCASSLEGGWLYGYTFGSGTRLTVV.

V is TRBV5-1 and J is TRBJ2-1; weak D call: TRBD1 (6 bases). Germline loops: CDR1 SGHRS, CDR2 YFSETQ. CDR3 length: 14 residues. The germline V and J ends were trimmed by 1 base and 9 bases, with 14 bases remaining between them. The CDR3 loop reads CASSLTTGSGEQFF. CDR3 nucleotides: TGCGCCAGCAGCTTGACTACAGGGTCTGGTGAGCAGTTCTTC.

The chain carries TRBV9 and TRBJ2-7; D is undetermined. The CDR3 loop spans 14 amino acids. The ends were cut back, 2 bases at V and 0 bases at J, with 9 bases in the middle. Germline values: CDR1 SGDLS, CDR2 YYNGEE. The DNA of the CDR3 is TGTGCCAGCAGCGTTTTCGAGAGCTCCTACGAGCAGTACTTC. It specifies CASSVFESSYEQYF.

The chain recombines TRBV7-9 with TRBJ1-2; TRBD1 matches 8 bases. V gave up 3 bases and J gave up 5 bases; unmatched junction bases: 14. Germline values: CDR1 SEHNR, CDR2 FQNEAQ (reference sequence). The CDR3 is 17 residues long. CDR3 sequence (DNA): TGTGCCAGCAGCTTCCGCGGGACAGGTTCGGATCCTTATGGCTACACCTTC. Translating it yields CASSFRGTGSDPYGYTF.

The V and J genes are TRBV4-1 and TRBJ1-2, with a possible D match to TRBD1 (6 bases). The germline CDR1 and CDR2 sequences are MGHRA and YSYEKL. This CDR3 contains 14 residues. With 0 bases removed from V and 8 bases from J, the gap between germline ends came to 13 bases. CDR3: CASSQDHRVSGYTF. DNA for the CDR3: TGCGCCAGCAGCCAAGACCACAGGGTCTCAGGCTACACCTTC.

The chain carries TRBV5-4 and TRBJ2-7; 8 bases fit TRBD2. Germline V gene lookup returns CDR1 SGHNT and CDR2 YYREEE (reference sequence). V gave up 2 bases and J gave up 4 bases; unmatched junction bases: 8. This CDR3 has 15 residues. The CDR3 here is CASSFGAGGGYEQYF. CDR3 DNA: TGTGCCAGCAGCTTCGGGGCGGGAGGCGGGTACGAGCAGTACTTC.

This clone was picked up a small number of times. The V gene is TRBV5-1, the J gene TRBJ1-2, with D possibly matching TRBD1 (6 bases). Trimming shortened V by 4 bases and J by 4 bases, and 20 bases separated the two germline ends. This CDR3 spans 16 amino acids. Germline-derived CDR1 and CDR2 are SGHRS and YFSETQ. CDR3: CASSPGPGQELYGYTF. The CDR3 DNA sequence: TGCGCCAGCAGCCCGGGACCGGGACAAGAACTCTATGGCTACACCTTC.

J is TRBJ2-7 and V is TRBV19; possibly TRBD1 for D (6 bases). The V and J ends lost 2 bases and 0 bases respectively, with 14 bases between them. CDR1 LNHDA and CDR2 SQIVND come from the germline V gene (reference sequence). The CDR3 is 16 residues long. The CDR3, as DNA: TGTGCCAGTAGTATAACGTCTCAGGGGAGCTCCTACGAGCAGTACTTC. Protein: CASSITSQGSSYEQYF.

The chain has TRBV5-6 and TRBJ1-2; D is possibly TRBD1 (6 bases). Trimming took off 3 bases at V and 8 bases at J, with 32 bases between the two ends. CDR1 is SGHDT and CDR2 is YYEEEE in the germline V gene. The CDR3 consists of 19 residues. CDR3 loop: CASSYDYRDILNTLGGYTF. The DNA of the CDR3 is TGTGCCAGCAGCTATGACTACCGGGACATCTTAAACACGTTGGGGGGCTACACCTTC.

This chain uses TRBV27 with TRBJ1-1; a possible D gene is TRBD1 (6 bases). CDR1 and CDR2 (germline): MNHEY, SMNVEV (reference sequence). CDR3 size: 15 residues. The V and J ends lost 6 bases and 0 bases respectively, with 14 bases between them. The CDR3 DNA reads as TGTGCCAGCAGCTTTACCACAGGGATGAACACTGAAGCTTTCTTT. It encodes CASSFTTGMNTEAFF.

This chain connects TRBV5-6 to TRBJ1-1; D not certain. Germline loops: CDR1 SGHDT, CDR2 YYEEEE. V shed 1 base and J shed 3 bases, with 4 bases lying between them. The CDR3 contains 12 residues. The CDR3 region has the DNA TGTGCCAGCAGCTTGCGGTACACTGAAGCTTTCTTT. The encoded protein is CASSLRYTEAFF.

This chain links TRBV18 with TRBJ1-1; the match to TRBD1 covers 9 bases. J was trimmed by 4 bases and V by 1 base; bases with no gene match: 7. Germline V lookup: CDR1 KGHSH, CDR2 LQKENI. This CDR3 has 16 residues. The CDR3 nucleotides are TGTGCCAGCTCACCACGTGCCGACAGGGGGGGCACTGAAGCTTTCTTT. Translated, it gives CASSPRADRGGTEAFF.

This clone was seen a handful of times. This likely traces to a read error, being one base from a far larger clone. This chain links TRBV7-2 with TRBJ2-1, with D tentatively TRBD2 (5 bases). Germline CDR1 is SGHTA and CDR2 is FQGNSA. CDR3 size: 17 residues. The CDR3 sequence: CDSSLTGFLGEYNEQFF. CDR3 coding DNA: TGTGACAGCAGCTTAACCGGGTTCCTGGGAGAATACAATGAGCAGTTCTTC.